A single sample gave rise to the 28 T cell receptor beta chains below, sequenced in a study of shared clonotypes between healthy human individuals (dated by TCRdb to about 2020). Receptor amplification or capture employed the immunoSEQ multiplex PCR assay. In TCRdb, the immuneACCESS table is reduced to in-frame sequences with V and J assigned. These tables do not hold every clone; where another copy was compared, an unresolved V gene accounts for under half, and the others remain unexplained. The sample profile shows about 800,000 clones; about 97% of them were found once. About 0.25% of the sample goes to the ten largest clones. CD8 naive samples were obtained by positive selection for CCR7 among CD45RO-negative cells, yielding a CD45RA+CCR7+ population from which TemRA cells were excluded. Sequences were obtained from naive CD8+ T cells sorted from blood. The meaning of the sample's cell subset or site label: CD45RA+CCR7+. These receptors all come from a man aged 25 to 40 in good health.

The chain couples TRBV13 to TRBJ2-2, with a possible D match to TRBD2 (5 bases). CDR1 and CDR2 from the germline V gene are PRHDT and FYEKMQ (reference sequence). V shed 4 bases and J shed 7 bases, with 13 bases lying between them. The CDR3 spans 14 residues. The chain's CDR3 is CASSSLGGGGELFF. In nucleotides, the CDR3 is TGTGCCAGCAGCTCTTTAGGAGGAGGCGGGGAGCTGTTTTTT. Using reference TRBV13 and TRBJ2-2 for the parts outside the CDR3, the full variable domain is AAGVIQSPRHLIKEKRETATLKCYPIPRHDTVYWYQQGPGQDPQFLISFYEKMQSDKGSIPDRFSAQQFSDYHSELNMSSLELGDSALYFCASSSLGGGGELFFGEGSRLTVL.

This chain joins TRBV7-6 and TRBJ2-7; 9 nucleotides align to TRBD1. Germline V gene sequence: CDR1 SGHVS, CDR2 FNYEAQ. J was trimmed by 0 bases and V by 5 bases; bases with no gene match: 5. This CDR3 has 15 amino acids. The CDR3 protein is CASSLGTGFSYEQYF. The CDR3 nucleotides are TGTGCCAGCAGCCTAGGGACAGGGTTCTCCTACGAGCAGTACTTC.

The chain couples TRBV7-3 to TRBJ2-6; 10 bases map to TRBD2. Germline CDR1 and CDR2: SGHTA and FQGTGA. CDR3 length: 21 amino acids. V dropped 5 bases and J dropped 3; count of bases not matched to a gene: 19. This CDR3 is CASSLTARDTAGGLGANVLTF. CDR3 DNA: TGTGCCAGCAGCCTTACAGCAAGGGACACAGCGGGAGGGCTTGGGGCCAACGTCCTGACTTTC.

V usage is TRBV6-5 and J usage is TRBJ2-7; either TRBD1 or TRBD2 may fit D (5 bases each). V lost 0 bases and J lost 2, with 8 bases in between. The CDR3 sequence is 14 residues long. CDR1 and CDR2 from the germline V gene are MNHEY and SVGAGI. In nucleotides, the CDR3 is TGTGCCAGCAGTTACTCGGGACCAACCTACGAGCAGTACTTC. It yields the protein CASSYSGPTYEQYF.

The V gene is TRBV27, the J gene TRBJ1-2, with D perhaps matching TRBD1 (6 bases). V lost 5 bases, J lost 4 bases, and 20 bases lay in between. Germline CDR1 and CDR2: MNHEY and SMNVEV (reference sequence). The CDR3 spans 16 residues. The CDR3 here is CASSPREDSESYGYTF. CDR3 coding DNA: TGTGCCAGCAGTCCACGTGAGGACAGTGAATCCTATGGCTACACCTTC.

Details on this clone: This same CDR3 is encoded by further DNA sequences in the sample. The chain is built from TRBV5-1 and TRBJ2-7; D is undetermined. In germline, CDR1 is SGHRS, CDR2 YFSETQ. The V and J ends lost 4 bases and 4 bases respectively, with 6 bases between them. This CDR3 is built from 11 residues. In nucleotides, the CDR3 is TGCGCCAGCAGCCCTGGATACGAGCAGTACTTC. Amino acids: CASSPGYEQYF.

The chain carries TRBV19 and TRBJ2-2; D ambiguous. The CDR3 contains 16 residues. With 3 bases removed from V and 0 bases from J, the gap between germline ends came to 11 bases. Germline CDR1 LNHDA, CDR2 SQIVND (reference sequence). The chain's CDR3 is CASSIHEATNTGELFF. The CDR3 coding sequence is TGTGCCAGTAGTATTCATGAAGCGACGAACACCGGGGAGCTGTTTTTT.

The chain has TRBV6-6 and TRBJ1-5, with 10 nucleotides matching TRBD1. J gave up 9 bases and V 3 bases, and 11 bases lay outside the gene matches. Germline CDR1 and CDR2: MNHNY and SVGAGI (reference sequence). The CDR3 length is 16 residues. The CDR3 sequence: CASSYPGQGNPGPQHF. CDR3 coding DNA: TGTGCCAGCAGTTATCCGGGACAGGGGAATCCAGGGCCCCAGCATTTT.

V gene TRBV29-1 combines with J gene TRBJ1-4, with a weak D call TRBD1 (6 bases). Germline CDR1 and CDR2: SQVTM and ANQGSEA. V lost 5 bases and J lost 0, with 13 bases in between. The CDR3 has 15 residues. The CDR3 nucleotides read TGCAGCGTTACAGGGTTGGAGACAACTAATGAAAAACTGTTTTTT. Translated, it gives CSVTGLETTNEKLFF.

The chain uses TRBV15 and TRBJ2-1, with D perhaps matching TRBD1 or TRBD2 (5 bases each). Trimming pared 2 bases from V and 1 base from J, leaving 15 bases between. The CDR3 extends over 17 amino acids. The germline V gene encodes CDR1 LNHNV and CDR2 YYDKDF (reference sequence). The CDR3 DNA sequence: TGTGCCACCAGCAGACCTGGGTTGGGGGAGTCCTACAATGAGCAGTTCTTC. This sequence encodes CATSRPGLGESYNEQFF.

The J gene is TRBJ2-1, the V gene TRBV30; D gene unclear. This CDR3 contains 15 residues. Between the trimmed V and J ends, which lost 5 bases and 2 bases, there was a span of 16 bases. Germline values: CDR1 GTSNPN, CDR2 SVGIG (reference sequence). CDR3 in DNA: TGTGCCTGGTTTGGGGTAACTGAAGCCTACAATGAGCAGTTCTTC. It codes for CAWFGVTEAYNEQFF.

The J gene is TRBJ2-1, the V gene TRBV30; 12 bases agree with TRBD2. Unmatched junction bases numbered 8, after V lost 1 base and J lost 7 bases. The CDR3 contains 16 residues. CDR1 and CDR2 from the germline V gene are GTSNPN and SVGIG (reference sequence). The CDR3 sequence: CAWSGVTSGRGNEQFF. In DNA, the CDR3 is TGTGCCTGGAGTGGGGTGACTAGCGGGAGAGGGAATGAGCAGTTCTTC.

The chain has TRBV11-2 and TRBJ2-5, with 9 bases matching TRBD1. This CDR3 has 16 residues. The V segment lost 5 bases and the J segment 3 bases; nucleotides outside the gene matches: 10. Germline CDR1 reads SGHAT; CDR2 reads FQNNGV. Here the CDR3 reads CASSIPARDREETQYF. In DNA form, the CDR3 reads TGTGCCAGCAGCATACCCGCCCGGGACAGGGAAGAGACCCAGTACTTC.

The V gene is TRBV7-9, the J gene TRBJ2-7; 9 bases line up with TRBD2. Germline V CDR1 and CDR2: SEHNR, FQNEAQ (reference sequence). The V and J ends lost 4 bases and 6 bases, in that order; junction bases with no gene match: 10. The CDR3 totals 15 residues. The CDR3 nucleotides are TGTGCCAGCAGCTCTTCTGTAGCGGGAGAATCCGAGCAGTACTTC. Protein: CASSSSVAGESEQYF.

This sequence joins TRBV7-2 and TRBJ2-3; possible D gene TRBD2, 6 bases. This CDR3 comprises 15 residues. The germline gives CDR1 SGHTA, CDR2 FQGNSA. Trimming shortened V by 5 bases and J by 0 bases, and 12 bases separated the two germline ends. DNA of the CDR3: TGTGCCAGCAGCAAGTCTAGCGTAAGCACAGATACGCAGTATTTT. This translates into CASSKSSVSTDTQYF.

A word on this clone: Other DNA sequences from this sample encode an identical CDR3 as well. The rearrangement links TRBV19 to TRBJ2-7; 7 nucleotides align to TRBD2. Looked up from germline, CDR1 is LNHDA and CDR2 is SQIVND (reference sequence). This CDR3 comprises 13 residues. V shed 5 bases and J 3 bases; nucleotides not matched to a gene: 4. CDR3 in DNA: TGTGCCAGTAGTCCGGGCGGGGGCTACGAGCAGTACTTC. Residues: CASSPGGGYEQYF.

In the case of this clone: At the DNA level, this CDR3 is encoded by other sequences in the same sample as well. V and J are TRBV28 and TRBJ2-7; no firm D call. CDR1 is MDHEN and CDR2 is SYDVKM in the germline V gene. This CDR3 has 11 residues. Trimming shortened V by 5 bases and J by 2 bases, and 4 bases separated the two germline ends. CDR3 sequence: CASSPAYEQYF. For the CDR3, the DNA is TGTGCCAGCAGTCCGGCCTACGAGCAGTACTTC.

This chain joins TRBV27 and TRBJ2-1, with unresolved D. Germline CDR1 reads MNHEY; CDR2 reads SMNVEV (reference sequence). V was clipped by 5 bases and J by 6 bases, with 17 bases between them. The CDR3 has 15 amino acids. In DNA form, the CDR3 reads TGTGCCAGCAGTCCCGGCCGGGCTCCCCGCAATGAGCAGTTCTTC. Protein: CASSPGRAPRNEQFF.

This chain joins TRBV28 and TRBJ1-2; TRBD1 might be the D (5 bases). The CDR3 length is 13 residues. V gave up 5 bases and J gave up 6 bases, with 13 bases separating them. CDR1 is MDHEN and CDR2 is SYDVKM in the germline V gene. CDR3 sequence (DNA): TGTGCCAGCAGTCCGCCGCCCAGGGATGGCTACACCTTC. Translating gives CASSPPPRDGYTF.

Worth noting for this clone: The same CDR3 is also encoded by other DNA sequences in this sample. This rearrangement joins TRBV2 to TRBJ2-7, with D perhaps TRBD2 (6 bases). Germline lookup yields CDR1 SNHLY and CDR2 FYNNEI. V gave up 8 bases and J gave up 3 bases, with 11 bases separating them. The CDR3 has 12 residues. CDR3 nucleotides: TGTGCCAGCCGCGGAGGGGTCTACGAGCAGTACTTC. Translating gives CASRGGVYEQYF.

The J gene is TRBJ2-1, the V gene TRBV7-3; 8 bases align to TRBD2. Losses at the gene ends were 5 bases for V and 8 bases for J; bases not matched to a gene: 11. Germline lookup yields CDR1 SGHTA and CDR2 FQGTGA. The CDR3 consists of 15 residues. The CDR3 DNA is TGTGCCAGCAGCCGAGATCCCGGGACTAGGGATGAGCAGTTCTTC. Amino acid sequence: CASSRDPGTRDEQFF.

The gene calls are TRBV19 and TRBJ2-3; TRBD1 matches 9 bases. Looked up from germline, CDR1 is LNHDA and CDR2 is SQIVND (reference sequence). This CDR3 has 15 amino acids. Losses at the gene ends were 7 bases for V and 6 bases for J; bases not matched to a gene: 11. For the CDR3, the DNA is TGTGCCAGTAAGACAGGGACAGGGCCCGGGGATACGCAGTATTTT. Encoded protein: CASKTGTGPGDTQYF. The full variable domain, completed using reference TRBV19 and TRBJ2-3, is DGGITQSPKYLFRKEGQNVTLSCEQNLNHDAMYWYRQDPGQGLRLIYYSQIVNDFQKGDIAEGYSVSREKKESFPLTVTSAQKNPTAFYLCASKTGTGPGDTQYFGPGTRLTVL.

This sequence joins TRBV25-1 and TRBJ2-2; TRBD1 aligns across 7 bases. CDR1 MGHDK and CDR2 SYGVNS come from the germline V gene. V lost 8 bases to trimming and J lost 1 base; unmatched junction nucleotides: 4. The CDR3 sequence is 14 residues long. The chain's CDR3 is CASAGQENTGELFF. The DNA of the CDR3 is TGTGCCAGCGCAGGACAGGAGAACACCGGGGAGCTGTTTTTT. The whole variable domain, filled in from reference TRBV25-1 and TRBJ2-2, reads EADIYQTPRYLVIGTGKKITLECSQTMGHDKMYWYQQDPGMELHLIHYSYGVNSTEKGDLSSESTVSRIRTEHFPLTLESARPSHTSQYLCASAGQENTGELFFGEGSRLTVL.

V usage is TRBV6-5 and J usage is TRBJ2-7; D might be TRBD1 (6 bases). Trimming removed 2 bases from V and 1 base from J, with 9 bases in between. This CDR3 comprises 14 residues. Per germline, CDR1 MNHEY and CDR2 SVGAGI. CDR3 coding DNA: TGTGCCAGCAGTTACCGGGACACTTCCTACGAGCAGTACTTC. Translation gives CASSYRDTSYEQYF.

Here the CDR3 reads CATSLAYEQYF. In DNA, the CDR3 is TGTGCCACTAGCCTAGCCTACGAGCAGTACTTC. This sequence joins TRBV30 and TRBJ2-7, with D possibly TRBD2 on 6 matching bases. The CDR3 is 11 residues long. Germline CDR1 reads GTSNPN; CDR2 reads SVGIG (reference sequence). Trimming removed 8 bases at V and 2 bases at J, with 10 bases between.

This rearrangement joins TRBV19 to TRBJ2-7; D perhaps matches TRBD2 (6 bases). The V gene's germline CDR1 is LNHDA and CDR2 SQIVND (reference sequence). V was shortened by 9 bases and J by 3 bases, with 9 bases between the two germline ends. CDR3 length equals 11 residues. The CDR3: CASSRGYEQYF. The CDR3 DNA reads as TGTGCCAGCTCGCGGGGCTACGAGCAGTACTTC.

This chain links TRBV10-3 with TRBJ2-2; TRBD1 is a possible D gene (6 bases). Trimming left V 9 bases short and J 0 bases short, with 14 bases between. There are 15 residues in the CDR3. The V gene's germline CDR1 is ENHRY and CDR2 SYGVKD. CDR3: CAIQGGVSNTGELFF. CDR3 in DNA: TGTGCCATACAAGGGGGAGTCTCGAACACCGGGGAGCTGTTTTTT.

J is TRBJ2-4 and V is TRBV4-1; D is possibly TRBD2 (6 bases). Trimming removed 5 bases at V and 1 base at J, with 12 bases between. The CDR3 sequence is 15 residues long. Per germline, CDR1 MGHRA and CDR2 YSYEKL. The CDR3 sequence is CASSAGQLAKNIQYF. The DNA of the CDR3 is TGCGCCAGCAGCGCGGGGCAGTTGGCCAAAAACATTCAGTACTTC.